Shown below are 19 T cell receptor beta chains from a single sample sequenced in a study of blood T cells in healthy people across ages (dated by TCRdb to the mid-2010s). Libraries were built with 5' RACE. The run used an Illumina HiSeq 2500. The second PCR ran for about 6 to 12 cycles and used a J-beta primer mix along with a sample-barcoded 5' primer. Through fastp at Q25 and MiXCR, TCRdb rebuilt clones from the public reads, retaining in-frame beta chains. Rows are combined by CDR3 protein, so each entry shows the most common genes and DNA. Within this sample are about 780,000 distinct CDR3 sequences, with around 50% of them counted one time only. The top ten clonotypes cover 15% to 20% of the sample. The sequencing sample was made of blood. These receptors all stem from an elderly man in good health.

This clonotype came up a few times. The chain joins TRBV7-9 to TRBJ1-5; D uncertain. Per germline, CDR1 SEHNR and CDR2 FQNEAQ (reference sequence). The CDR3 contains 13 residues. With 6 bases removed from V and 3 bases from J, the gap between germline ends came to 9 bases. CDR3 bases: TGTGCCAGCAGTTTAAACAACAATCAGCCCCAGCATTTT. Translation: CASSLNNNQPQHF.

The chain carries TRBV15 and TRBJ2-4; TRBD2 agrees at 7 bases. CDR1 is LNHNV and CDR2 is YYDKDF in the germline V gene (reference sequence). This CDR3 region has 17 residues. The junction had 5 bases not matched to a gene; V was cut back by 0 bases and J by 0 bases. In nucleotides, the CDR3 is TGTGCCACCAGCAGAGATCGGCTAGCGGTAGCCAAAAACATTCAGTACTTC. It yields the protein CATSRDRLAVAKNIQYF. Complete variable domain (other parts from reference TRBV15 and TRBJ2-4): DAMVIQNPRYQVTQFGKPVTLSCSQTLNHNVMYWYQQKSSQAPKLLFHYYDKDFNNEADTPDNFQSRRPNTSFCFLDIRSPGLGDTAMYLCATSRDRLAVAKNIQYFGAGTRLSVL.

A few counts support this clonotype. The DNA for the CDR3 is TGCAGTGCTAGAGGTTTACGGGTATCAAGAAATTCACCCCTCCACTTT. Translating it yields CSARGLRVSRNSPLHF. The gene calls are TRBV20-1 and TRBJ1-6; D unresolved. Germline CDR1 and CDR2: DFQATT and SNEGSKA (reference sequence). The CDR3 is made up of 16 amino acids. V lost 1 base to trimming and J lost 7 bases, with 17 bases between them.

As concerns this clonotype: Possible read error: a much larger clone is one base away. The chain carries TRBV20-1 and TRBJ2-1; TRBD2 matches 9 bases. The DNA end is a closer match to TRBJ2-7, so the J assignment may be wrong. The CDR3 covers 13 residues. Germline-derived CDR1 and CDR2 are DFQATT and SNEGSKA (reference sequence). CDR3 bases: TGCAGTGCTAGAGCTCTAGCGGGAAATGAGCAGTACTTC. Its protein product is CSARALAGNEQYF.

The V call is TRBV14, the J call TRBJ1-2; TRBD1 might be the D (6 bases). The V end was cut by 0 bases, the J end by 1 base, with 12 bases between. This CDR3 contains 16 residues. Germline-derived CDR1 and CDR2 are SGHDN and FVKESK. The CDR3 reads CASSQDGQPLNYGYTF. The DNA for the CDR3 is TGTGCCAGCAGCCAAGATGGACAGCCTCTTAACTATGGCTACACCTTC.

In its sample, this clonotype was seen a few times. The CDR3 region is CSVEGDILNTEAFF. The CDR3, as DNA: TGCAGCGTTGAAGGGGACATATTGAACACTGAAGCTTTCTTT. The rearrangement links TRBV29-1 to TRBJ1-1; weak D call: TRBD1 (6 bases). From germline, CDR1 is SQVTM and CDR2 ANQGSEA. This CDR3 contains 14 residues. The ends were cut back, 1 base at V and 0 bases at J, with 9 bases in the middle.

V and J are TRBV6-2 or TRBV6-3 and TRBJ2-1; D is possibly TRBD1 (6 bases). The end of the DNA aligns better with TRBJ2-7, so the J call may be wrong. The CDR3 runs to 15 residues. CDR1 MNHEY and CDR2 SVGEGT come from the germline V gene. As DNA, the CDR3 is TGTGCCAGCTGGCCGTTACAGGGTGGATACAATGAGCAGTACTTC. It specifies CASWPLQGGYNEQYF.

This clonotype showed up just a few times. The chain joins TRBV7-9 to TRBJ2-3, with 7 positions matching TRBD1. Germline trimming cut 5 bases from V and 8 bases from J; bases unmatched to any gene: 22. CDR3 length: 18 amino acids. The germline V gene encodes CDR1 SEHNR and CDR2 FQNEAQ (reference sequence). CDR3 sequence: CASSPPFPDRVNQGTQYF. The CDR3, as DNA: TGTGCCAGCAGCCCTCCCTTTCCTGACAGGGTCAACCAGGGTACGCAGTATTTT.

This clonotype was observed a handful of times. The J gene is TRBJ2-7, the V gene TRBV7-9; D could derive from TRBD1 or TRBD2 (5 bases each). CDR1 is SEHNR and CDR2 is FQNEAQ in the germline V gene (reference sequence). The CDR3 is 14 residues long. The ends were cut back, 3 bases at V and 4 bases at J, with 13 bases in the middle. The CDR3 protein is CASSFDTRGYEQYF. The CDR3 nucleotides read TGTGCCAGCAGCTTTGACACTAGGGGTTACGAGCAGTACTTC.

The chain uses TRBV5-1 and TRBJ2-3; D might be TRBD1 (7 bases). Germline V CDR1 and CDR2: SGHRS, YFSETQ. There are 16 residues in the CDR3. V was shortened by 3 bases and J by 0 bases, with 14 bases between the two germline ends. CDR3 sequence (DNA): TGCGCCAGCAGCTATTTACAGGGGACTAGCACAGATACGCAGTATTTT. Translated, it gives CASSYLQGTSTDTQYF.

The chain's CDR3 is CASSLEGGMGANVLTF. For the CDR3, the DNA is TGCGCCAGCAGCTTGGAAGGGGGGATGGGGGCCAACGTCCTGACTTTC. The rearrangement uses TRBV5-1 and TRBJ2-6; D assignment may be TRBD1 or TRBD2 (6 bases each). V dropped 0 bases and J dropped 4 bases, with 11 bases sitting between them. Germline assignment: CDR1 SGHRS and CDR2 YFSETQ. CDR3 length: 16 amino acids. Full variable domain (missing parts from reference TRBV5-1 and TRBJ2-6): KAGVTQTPRYLIKTRGQQVTLSCSPISGHRSVSWYQQTPGQGLQFLFEYFSETQRNKGNFPGRFSGRQFSNSRSEMNVSTLELGDSALYLCASSLEGGMGANVLTFGAGSRLTVL.

This sequence joins TRBV20-1 and TRBJ1-2, with a possible D match to TRBD1 (6 bases). V gave up 0 bases and J gave up 2 bases, with 13 bases separating them. The CDR3 length is 15 residues. Germline CDR1 is DFQATT and CDR2 is SNEGSKA (reference sequence). For the CDR3, the DNA is TGCAGTGCTAGAGATAATCGGGGGGCGAACTATGGCTACACCTTC. Its translation is CSARDNRGANYGYTF.

The chain carries TRBV25-1 and TRBJ1-5; TRBD1 is a possible D gene (5 bases). Germline lookup yields CDR1 MGHDK and CDR2 SYGVNS. The germline V and J ends were trimmed by 6 bases and 7 bases, with 10 bases remaining between them. The CDR3 sequence is 12 residues long. The CDR3 is CASRDGGQPQHF. In nucleotides, the CDR3 is TGTGCCAGCAGGGACGGGGGGCAGCCCCAGCATTTT.

The V and J genes are TRBV30 and TRBJ2-3, with D hard to call. Trimming stripped 1 base from V and 2 bases from J, with 7 bases between. Germline CDR1 is GTSNPN and CDR2 is SVGIG (reference sequence). The CDR3 covers 13 residues. The CDR3 is CAWSEVNTDTQYF. DNA of the CDR3: TGTGCCTGGAGTGAGGTCAACACAGATACGCAGTATTTT.

This clonotype was detected once. The junction departs from germline at one end; a sequencing error may be responsible. The gene calls are TRBV6-2 or TRBV6-3 and TRBJ2-6; perhaps D is TRBD1 or TRBD2 (5 bases each). CDR3 length equals 18 residues. Germline CDR1 is MNHEY and CDR2 is SVGEGT. CDR3 sequence: CASSSPGPSPSGASVLTF. CDR3 DNA sequence: TGTGCCAGCAGCTCACCGGGGCCGTCCCCTTCTGGGGCCAGCGTCCTGACTTTC.

This chain joins TRBV28 and TRBJ1-5, with D tentatively TRBD1 (5 bases). The germline gives CDR1 MDHEN, CDR2 SYDVKM. V lost 2 bases and J 3 bases, leaving 11 bases between the germline ends. The CDR3 is made up of 15 amino acids. The CDR3 DNA sequence: TGTGCCAGCAGTTTAGGGGCACGATTCAATCAGCCCCAGCATTTT. Translating gives CASSLGARFNQPQHF.

This chain uses TRBV9 with TRBJ1-5; D gene uncertain. Germline V gene data show CDR1 as SGDLS and CDR2 as YYNGEE. The germline V and J ends were trimmed by 0 bases and 1 base, with 8 bases remaining between them. The CDR3 is 15 amino acids. CDR3 amino acids: CASSVDWTSNQPQHF. The CDR3 DNA follows: TGTGCCAGCAGCGTAGATTGGACGAGCAATCAGCCCCAGCATTTT.

The V call is TRBV12-3 or TRBV12-4, the J call TRBJ1-2; D is unresolved. The CDR3 extends over 13 amino acids. Trimming shortened V by 6 bases and J by 4 bases, and 12 bases separated the two germline ends. This chain's CDR3 is CASSLIGRYGYTF. Written as DNA, the CDR3 is TGTGCCAGCAGCCTTATCGGACGCTATGGCTACACCTTC.

Worth noting for this clonotype: A much larger clone differs by one base, so this may be a read error. The CDR3 DNA reads as TGTGCCAGCAGTGAAGCCGGGACAGGGGCCGTTAAGCAGTTCTTC. Translation: CASSEAGTGAVKQFF. The J gene is TRBJ2-1, the V gene TRBV6-1; 10 bases are a match to TRBD1. The germline CDR1 and CDR2 sequences are MNHNS and SASEGT. V lost 0 bases, J lost 11 bases, and 7 bases stayed unmatched. CDR3 length: 15 amino acids.